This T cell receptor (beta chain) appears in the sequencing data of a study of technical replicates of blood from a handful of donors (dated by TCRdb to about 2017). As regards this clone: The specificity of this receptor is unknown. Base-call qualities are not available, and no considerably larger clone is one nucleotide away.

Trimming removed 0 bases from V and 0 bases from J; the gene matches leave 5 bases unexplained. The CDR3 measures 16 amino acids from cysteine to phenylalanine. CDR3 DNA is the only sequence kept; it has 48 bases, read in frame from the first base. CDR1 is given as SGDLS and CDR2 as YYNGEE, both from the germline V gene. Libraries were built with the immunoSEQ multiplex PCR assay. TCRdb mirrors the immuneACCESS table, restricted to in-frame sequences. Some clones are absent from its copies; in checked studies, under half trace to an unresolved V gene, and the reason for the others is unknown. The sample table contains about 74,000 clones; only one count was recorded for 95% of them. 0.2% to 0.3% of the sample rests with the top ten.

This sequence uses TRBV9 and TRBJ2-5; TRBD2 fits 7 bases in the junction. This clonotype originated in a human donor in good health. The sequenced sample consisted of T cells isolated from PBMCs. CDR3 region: CASSVGTSAHQETQYF. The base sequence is TGTGCCAGCAGCGTAGGAACTAGCGCTCACCAAGAGACCCAGTACTTC.